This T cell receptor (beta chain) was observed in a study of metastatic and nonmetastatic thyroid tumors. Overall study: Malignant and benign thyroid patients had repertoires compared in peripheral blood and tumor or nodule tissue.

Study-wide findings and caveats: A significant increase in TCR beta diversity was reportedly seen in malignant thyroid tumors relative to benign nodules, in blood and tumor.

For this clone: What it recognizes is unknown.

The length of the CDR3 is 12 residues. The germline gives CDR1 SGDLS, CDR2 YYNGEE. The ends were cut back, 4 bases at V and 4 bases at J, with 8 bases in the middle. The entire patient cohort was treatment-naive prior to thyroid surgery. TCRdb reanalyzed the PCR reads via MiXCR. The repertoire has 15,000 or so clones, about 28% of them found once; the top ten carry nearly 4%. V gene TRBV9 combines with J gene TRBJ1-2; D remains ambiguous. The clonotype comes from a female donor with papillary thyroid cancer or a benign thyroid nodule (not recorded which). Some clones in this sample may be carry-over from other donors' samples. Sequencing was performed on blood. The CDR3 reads CASSQGAYGYTF. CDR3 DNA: TGTGCCAGCAGCCAAGGTGCCTATGGCTACACCTTC.